This passage covers 16 T cell receptor beta chains from one sample sequenced in a study of OX40 agonist ivuxolimab in advanced cancers. Assay used: immunoSEQ multiplex PCR; TCRdb lists only in-frame clones, some missing. The sample records 82,000 or so clones, more than 90% being singletons. Sequencing used CD4+ or CD8+ T cells sorted from blood, obtained in a trial of the OX40 agonist ivuxolimab. The receptors shown here come from an adult with an advanced solid tumor such as melanoma, head and neck, liver or kidney cancer.

The CDR3 DNA follows: TGTGCCAGCAGTTACTCGGGACTGCTGAGTGGGGAAAAACTGTTTTTT. This gives the protein CASSYSGLLSGEKLFF. The rearrangement joins TRBV6-5 to TRBJ1-4, with D possibly being TRBD1 (5 bases). V lost 0 bases and J 8 bases, leaving 16 bases between the germline ends. Germline CDR1 is MNHEY and CDR2 is SVGAGI. This CDR3 comprises 16 residues.

V gene TRBV30 combines with J gene TRBJ2-7; tentatively, D is TRBD1 or TRBD2 (7 bases each). Trimming removed 5 bases at V and 0 bases at J, with 14 bases between. From germline, CDR1 is GTSNPN and CDR2 SVGIG (reference sequence). This CDR3 region has 14 residues. CDR3 protein: CAWVRGGVSYEQYF. The CDR3 DNA is TGTGCCTGGGTCAGGGGGGGAGTCTCCTACGAGCAGTACTTC.

This clone was seen ten or more times. Additional DNA sequences in this sample encode the identical CDR3. V usage is TRBV19 and J usage is TRBJ2-7, with a weak D call TRBD2 (6 bases). V gave up 5 bases and J gave up 5 bases, with 22 bases separating them. CDR1 and CDR2 from the germline V gene are LNHDA and SQIVND (reference sequence). The CDR3 loop spans 16 amino acids. The chain's CDR3 is CASSPYRQSSSDEQYF. In DNA, the CDR3 is TGTGCCAGTAGTCCCTACCGACAGTCCTCTAGCGACGAGCAGTACTTC.

This clone was picked up one time. This chain joins TRBV6-1 and TRBJ1-2, with D tentatively TRBD1 (5 bases). CDR1 and CDR2 (germline): MNHNS, SASEGT. This CDR3 spans 13 amino acids. The V end was cut by 5 bases, the J end by 8 bases, with 15 bases between. The CDR3 nucleotides are TGTGCCAGCAGTCAGGGCCCTTCGCAAGGCTACACCTTC. Translating it yields CASSQGPSQGYTF.

This clone was counted once. V gene TRBV6-6 combines with J gene TRBJ1-1; no clear D gene. This CDR3 has 14 residues. CDR1 and CDR2 from the germline V gene are MNHNY and SVGAGI (reference sequence). Trimming cost V 0 bases and J 5 bases, with 10 bases left between them. CDR3 in DNA: TGTGCCAGCAGTTACTCGCGGGTAACGACTGAAGCTTTCTTT. Translation: CASSYSRVTTEAFF.

This chain uses TRBV30 with TRBJ1-1, with D uncertain. Germline V CDR1 and CDR2: GTSNPN, SVGIG (reference sequence). V lost 3 bases, J lost 0 bases, and 5 bases lay in between. The length of the CDR3 is 12 residues. The CDR3: CAWRPLNTEAFF. The CDR3 DNA follows: TGTGCCTGGAGGCCCTTGAACACTGAAGCTTTCTTT.

The CDR3 DNA reads TGCGCCAGCAGCGCGGGACAGCAAGAGACCCAGTACTTC. This translates into CASSAGQQETQYF. V gene TRBV10-1 combines with J gene TRBJ2-5; the D gene is possibly TRBD1 (7 bases). Germline CDR1 is WNHNN and CDR2 is SYGVQD (reference sequence). V was pared by 6 bases and J by 2 bases, with 10 bases between. The CDR3 covers 13 residues.

The chain recombines TRBV11-3 with TRBJ2-2; D is possibly TRBD2 (6 bases). This CDR3 spans 15 amino acids. Germline assignment: CDR1 SGHNT and CDR2 YENEEA. Between the trimmed V and J ends, which lost 1 base and 3 bases, there was a span of 9 bases. Here the CDR3 DNA reads TGTGCCAGCAGCTTAGGCGGGAAGGACACCGGGGAGCTGTTTTTT. Translation: CASSLGGKDTGELFF.

In this sample, this clone turned up once. J is TRBJ2-5 and V is TRBV7-8, with D maybe TRBD2 (7 bases). Trimming stripped 0 bases from V and 2 bases from J, with 10 bases between. CDR1 and CDR2 (germline): SGHVS, FQNEAQ. The CDR3 loop spans 15 amino acids. The CDR3, as DNA: TGTGCCAGCAGCTTAGCGAGGGGGGGACAAGAGACCCAGTACTTC. Protein product: CASSLARGGQETQYF.

Remarks on this clone: This CDR3 is also generated by other DNA sequences in the sample. The chain carries TRBV7-2 and TRBJ2-3; D call uncertain. The ends were cut back, 2 bases at V and 5 bases at J, with 5 bases in the middle. The CDR3 sequence is 12 residues long. From germline, CDR1 is SGHTA and CDR2 FQGNSA. CDR3 sequence reads: CASSLKGDTQYF. CDR3 nucleotides: TGTGCCAGCAGCTTAAAAGGAGATACGCAGTATTTT.

The V call is TRBV5-6, the J call TRBJ2-5; D is possibly TRBD2 (5 bases). The CDR3 sequence is 15 residues long. Germline assignment: CDR1 SGHDT and CDR2 YYEEEE. V dropped 0 bases and J dropped 7 bases, with 16 bases sitting between them. The CDR3 here is CASSLVDQLAGTQYF. CDR3 sequence (DNA): TGTGCCAGCAGCTTGGTAGATCAGCTAGCAGGGACCCAGTACTTC.

The chain carries TRBV4-2 and TRBJ2-1; no clear D. This CDR3 has 16 amino acids. Germline V gives CDR1 LGHNA, CDR2 YNFKEQ. Trimming pared 5 bases from V and 2 bases from J, leaving 16 bases between. In DNA, the CDR3 is TGTGCCAGCAGCGGCGATGTGGCCGGCCCCTACAATGAGCAGTTCTTC. This codes for CASSGDVAGPYNEQFF.

This rearrangement joins TRBV6-1 to TRBJ1-5; 8 nucleotides align to TRBD1. Germline CDR1 and CDR2: MNHNS and SASEGT. CDR3 size: 15 residues. The trim removed 2 bases at V and 3 bases at J, leaving 3 bases unmatched. CDR3 region: CASSELDRANQPQHF. The CDR3 DNA follows: TGTGCCAGCAGTGAACTGGACAGGGCCAATCAGCCCCAGCATTTT.

V and J are TRBV29-1 and TRBJ1-1; D remains unclear. CDR1 SQVTM and CDR2 ANQGSEA come from the germline V gene. CDR3 length: 13 amino acids. The V and J ends lost 5 bases and 0 bases respectively, with 10 bases between them. CDR3 residues: CSVSLSMNTEAFF. CDR3 in DNA: TGCAGCGTTTCCTTAAGTATGAACACTGAAGCTTTCTTT.

The V call is TRBV6-6, the J call TRBJ1-1; the match to TRBD1 covers 9 bases. The germline V gene encodes CDR1 MNHNY and CDR2 SVGAGI (reference sequence). The CDR3 covers 15 residues. V shed 4 bases and J 4 bases; nucleotides not matched to a gene: 7. For the CDR3, the DNA is TGTGCCAGCAGTTTACAGGGGGCGGGATCCACTGAAGCTTTCTTT. Translation gives CASSLQGAGSTEAFF.

The count of this clone is one. This chain uses TRBV30 with TRBJ1-1; possible D gene TRBD1, 6 bases. V shed 2 bases and J shed 6 bases, with 16 bases lying between them. Germline loops: CDR1 GTSNPN, CDR2 SVGIG (reference sequence). The CDR3 length is 14 residues. The CDR3 nucleotides read TGTGCCTGGAGTCCCCTGGGGGCGAGCGCTGAAGCTTTCTTT. Translating gives CAWSPLGASAEAFF.